The 7 T cell receptor beta chains given below trace back to one sample, sequenced in a study of blood T cell repertoires in COVID-19. TCRdb's table, derived via immunoSEQ multiplex PCR, lists solely in-frame clones and lacks some. Among 200,000 to 250,000 clones, about 88% were seen once, and the ten largest hold roughly 10%. Input material: peripheral blood. The receptors stem from a woman aged 45-60 years with COVID-19, enrolled during active disease.

The chain recombines TRBV9 with TRBJ1-2; 11 nucleotides match TRBD1. The CDR3 loop spans 15 amino acids. The germline V gene encodes CDR1 SGDLS and CDR2 YYNGEE. The V and J ends lost 0 bases and 8 bases, in that order; junction bases with no gene match: 6. The CDR3 region has the DNA TGTGCCAGCAGCGTAGAGGGACAGGGGGTTTTCGGCTACACCTTC. Its protein is CASSVEGQGVFGYTF.

The chain joins TRBV30 to TRBJ2-7; D might be TRBD2 (5 bases). Between the trimmed V and J ends, which lost 3 bases and 2 bases, there was a span of 8 bases. Germline V gene data show CDR1 as GTSNPN and CDR2 as SVGIG (reference sequence). This CDR3 has 12 amino acids. In DNA form, the CDR3 reads TGTGCCTGGAGGGCAGCGGCCTACGAGCAGTACTTC. It yields the protein CAWRAAAYEQYF.

This chain joins TRBV11-2 and TRBJ2-7; possible D gene TRBD2, 7 bases. V was clipped by 6 bases and J by 5 bases, with 17 bases between them. The CDR3 consists of 14 residues. Germline CDR1 and CDR2: SGHAT and FQNNGV. CDR3 protein: CASSPGGRRNEQYF. The CDR3 nucleotides read TGTGCCAGCAGTCCCGGGGGGCGCAGAAACGAGCAGTACTTC.

V usage is TRBV21-1 and J usage is TRBJ2-6; the D segment call TRBD2 is taken from the table without a DNA check. TRBV21-1 is annotated as a pseudogene. The CDR3 loop spans 16 amino acids. CDR3 loop: CASSKVEGSGANVLTF. The CDR3 nucleotides are TGTGCCAGCAGCAAAGTAGAGGGTTCTGGGGCCAACGTCCTGACTTTC.

The chain combines TRBV6-5 with TRBJ2-4; D is undetermined. The CDR3 has 14 residues. Trimming removed 5 bases at V and 0 bases at J, with 8 bases between. CDR1 is MNHEY, CDR2 SVGAGI, per germline. The CDR3 bases are TGTGCCAGCAGTCCTTCCTTAGCCAAAAACATTCAGTACTTC. Its protein product is CASSPSLAKNIQYF.

V gene TRBV9 combines with J gene TRBJ2-2; D perhaps matches TRBD2 (5 bases). The V end lost 0 bases, the J end lost 4 bases, and 10 bases lay between the germline ends. From germline, CDR1 is SGDLS and CDR2 YYNGEE. The CDR3 covers 15 residues. The CDR3 spells CASSVEAVATGELFF. CDR3 nucleotide sequence: TGTGCCAGCAGCGTAGAAGCGGTGGCCACCGGGGAGCTGTTTTTT.

The chain links TRBV12-5 to TRBJ2-2; D is possibly TRBD2 (7 bases). The V end was cut by 4 bases, the J end by 4 bases, with 13 bases between. The CDR3 extends over 15 amino acids. In germline, CDR1 is LGHNT, CDR2 FRNRAP. CDR3 in amino acids: CASGYPGGRTGELFF. The CDR3 bases are TGTGCTAGTGGTTATCCCGGGGGGCGCACCGGGGAGCTGTTTTTT.